The T cell receptor beta chain under discussion was sequenced for a study of blood T cells in healthy people across ages. Study-wide findings and caveats: CMV infection status of these donors was not known. Naive T cell percentage showed a strong correlation with TCR beta diversity.

V trimming: 5 bases; J trimming: 2 bases; junction bases outside the gene matches: 18. Germline CDR1 reads MDHEN; CDR2 reads SYDVKM. This CDR3 region has 18 residues. Turning to this clonotype: Its specificity is not known.

Primers used in a second PCR of roughly 6 to 11 cycles were a sample-barcoded 5' primer and a J-beta primer mix. Each cDNA molecule was tagged by a template-switch adaptor with 12 random nucleotides. Via MiXCR, TCRdb re-called the 5' RACE reads, giving one row per CDR3 protein. The repertoire holds approximately 900,000 distinct CDR3 sequences, roughly 28% seen once, with 10% to 13% in the top ten. These same records also appear under a second study, on T cells of mothers and their children. That source notes: Nine systemically healthy Caucasian donors: three mothers, six children.

This sequence joins TRBV28 and TRBJ2-7; 7 bases agree with TRBD2. This TCR was sampled from a woman between 40 and 50 years old in good health. Input material: blood. The CDR3 DNA reads TGTGCCAGCAGTCCTTCCCCCACCCAAGGACTAGTCCCCTACGAGCAGTACTTC. It yields the protein CASSPSPTQGLVPYEQYF.